The TCR beta chain under discussion was sequenced for a study of T cells after yellow fever vaccination. Study overall: Researchers used SMART-Seq v4 Ultra Low Input to prepare fractions that had low cell numbers.

This CDR3 spans 17 amino acids. CDR1 is SGHTA, CDR2 FQGNSA, per germline. Trimming removed 4 bases from V and 6 bases from J; junction bases left unmatched: 12. Researchers made TCR cDNA using 5'RACE template switching, and this step added a universal primer site and UMIs. TCRdb reprocessed the 5' RACE reads via MiXCR and lists one record per CDR3 protein. The sample lists a few hundred thousand distinct CDR3 sequences, around 21% occurring once. This clonotype originated in a man aged 25 to 45 who received the YFV17D yellow fever vaccine. The V call is TRBV7-2, the J call TRBJ2-1; TRBD2 matches at 10 bases. Source: PBMCs, taken 15 days after the yellow fever booster vaccination. CDR3 bases: TGTGCCAGCAGCTCGCGATATAGCGGGAGGTCTCCCAATGAGCAGTTCTTC. Residues: CASSSRYSGRSPNEQFF.